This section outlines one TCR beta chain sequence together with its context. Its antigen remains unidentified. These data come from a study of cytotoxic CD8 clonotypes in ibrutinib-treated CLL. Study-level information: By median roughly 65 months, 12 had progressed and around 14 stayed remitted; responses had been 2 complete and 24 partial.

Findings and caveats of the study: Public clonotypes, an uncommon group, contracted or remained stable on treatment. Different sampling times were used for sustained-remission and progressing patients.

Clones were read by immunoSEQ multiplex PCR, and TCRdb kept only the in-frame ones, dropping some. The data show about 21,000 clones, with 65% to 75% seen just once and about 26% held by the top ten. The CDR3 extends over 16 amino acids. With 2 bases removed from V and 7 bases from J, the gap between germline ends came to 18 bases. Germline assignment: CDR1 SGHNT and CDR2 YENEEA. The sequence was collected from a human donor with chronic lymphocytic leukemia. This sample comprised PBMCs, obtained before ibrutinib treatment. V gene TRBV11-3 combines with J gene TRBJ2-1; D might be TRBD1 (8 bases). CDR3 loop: CASSLMQGAGVNEQFF. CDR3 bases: TGTGCCAGCAGCTTAATGCAGGGGGCGGGGGTGAATGAGCAGTTCTTC. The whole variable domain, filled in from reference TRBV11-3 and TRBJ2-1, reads EAGVVQSPRYKIIEKKQPVAFWCNPISGHNTLYWYLQNLGQGPELLIRYENEEAVDDSQLPKDRFSAERLKGVDSTLKIQPAELGDSAVYLCASSLMQGAGVNEQFFGPGTRLTVL.